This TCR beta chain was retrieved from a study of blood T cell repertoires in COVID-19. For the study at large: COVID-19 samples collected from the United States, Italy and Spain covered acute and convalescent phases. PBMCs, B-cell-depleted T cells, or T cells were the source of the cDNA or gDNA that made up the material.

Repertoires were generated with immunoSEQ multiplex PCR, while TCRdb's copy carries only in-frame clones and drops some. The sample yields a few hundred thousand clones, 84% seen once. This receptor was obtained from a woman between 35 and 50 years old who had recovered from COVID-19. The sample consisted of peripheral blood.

The CDR3, as DNA: TGTGCCAGCAGTTTAAACGCAGCGGGAGTGGGGGTCATCTATGGCTACACCTTC. It is translated as CASSLNAAGVGVIYGYTF. V is TRBV28 and J is TRBJ1-2, with D possibly being TRBD1 (5 bases). V was shortened by 2 bases and J by 4 bases, with 23 bases between the two germline ends. Germline V gives CDR1 MDHEN, CDR2 SYDVKM. The CDR3 contains 18 residues.